The 27 T cell receptor beta chains presented below share a single source sample, sequenced in a study of PD-L1 blockade in urothelial cancer. Sequencing used immunoSEQ multiplex PCR; TCRdb keeps in-frame clones, though not all of them. The table shows 68,000 or so clones, with roughly four fifths occurring only once. Time point specified: pretreatment peripheral blood. Sequenced material: PBMCs, taken around atezolizumab (anti-PD-L1) treatment. Source of these receptors: a man aged 70 or older with urothelial cancer.

The V and J genes are TRBV10-2 and TRBJ2-1; 7 positions agree with TRBD1. CDR3 length: 16 residues. Germline trimming cut 4 bases from V and 4 bases from J; bases unmatched to any gene: 10. CDR1 and CDR2 (germline): WSHSY, SAAADI. The CDR3 DNA follows: TGCGCCAGCAGTGCCCCCGACAGGGTTGGGTACAATGAGCAGTTCTTC. It translates to CASSAPDRVGYNEQFF.

The V and J genes are TRBV2 and TRBJ2-7; a possible D gene is TRBD2 (5 bases). Germline CDR1 and CDR2: SNHLY and FYNNEI. Trimming took 5 bases from V and 3 from J, leaving 8 bases between them. The length of the CDR3 is 12 residues. CDR3 amino acids: CASSTGVYEQYF. The CDR3, as DNA: TGTGCCAGCAGTACCGGGGTCTACGAGCAGTACTTC.

V gene TRBV5-1 combines with J gene TRBJ2-5; TRBD2 aligns across 8 bases. Germline CDR1 and CDR2: SGHRS and YFSETQ. Trimming cost V 2 bases and J 0 bases; bases outside gene matches: 9. CDR3 length equals 17 residues. The CDR3 nucleotides read TGCGCCAGCAGCTTCGGTAGCGGGGCAATGTACCAAGAGACCCAGTACTTC. Translated: CASSFGSGAMYQETQYF.

J is TRBJ2-3 and V is TRBV19; D perhaps matches TRBD1 (6 bases). This CDR3 contains 16 residues. CDR1 and CDR2 (germline): LNHDA, SQIVND (reference sequence). Trimming removed 5 bases at V and 0 bases at J, with 15 bases between. The CDR3 spells CASSFSRDISTDTQYF. CDR3 sequence (DNA): TGTGCCAGTAGTTTCTCCCGGGACATCAGCACAGATACGCAGTATTTT.

This clone was detected a few times. This sequence joins TRBV29-1 and TRBJ2-5, with 10 bases matching TRBD1. The ends lost 5 bases at V and 2 bases at J; junction bases unmatched: 5. The CDR3 spans 14 residues. Germline CDR1 SQVTM, CDR2 ANQGSEA. Here the CDR3 DNA reads TGCAGCGTTTCCGGGACAGGGGCTCAAGAGACCCAGTACTTC. Translating gives CSVSGTGAQETQYF.

V gene TRBV6-5 combines with J gene TRBJ2-1, with a weak D call TRBD2 (6 bases). The germline V gene encodes CDR1 MNHEY and CDR2 SVGAGI. The CDR3 has 11 residues. V was shortened by 5 bases and J by 11 bases, with 10 bases between the two germline ends. The CDR3 loop is CASSLGGKQFF. The CDR3 DNA reads TGTGCCAGCAGTCTTGGGGGGAAGCAGTTCTTC.

V usage is TRBV2 and J usage is TRBJ1-6, with 10 bases identical to TRBD1. The CDR3 runs to 16 residues. The V and J ends lost 7 bases and 2 bases, in that order; junction bases with no gene match: 5. Germline V gives CDR1 SNHLY, CDR2 FYNNEI. The CDR3 region has the DNA TGTGCCAGCATTCGGGACAGGGGAACCTATAATTCACCCCTCCACTTT. Translation gives CASIRDRGTYNSPLHF.

The J gene is TRBJ1-1, the V gene TRBV18; D gene ambiguous. Germline assignment: CDR1 KGHSH and CDR2 LQKENI. V was shortened by 6 bases and J by 5 bases, with 25 bases between the two germline ends. This CDR3 is 17 amino acids long. The CDR3, as DNA: TGTGCCAGCTCGCCCTCTACCCAAGACTCATACGAGACTGAAGCTTTCTTT. It translates to CASSPSTQDSYETEAFF.

The chain links TRBV6-5 to TRBJ2-1, with 8 bases lining up with TRBD2. The V gene end was trimmed by 5 bases and the J gene end by 6 bases; junction bases not matched to a gene: 3. The CDR3 consists of 13 residues. From germline, CDR1 is MNHEY and CDR2 SVGAGI. The CDR3 here is CASSTREGNEQFF. Here the CDR3 DNA reads TGTGCCAGCAGTACCCGGGAGGGCAATGAGCAGTTCTTC.

The chain employs TRBV7-9 and TRBJ1-4; TRBD1 agrees at 10 bases. Germline assignment: CDR1 SEHNR and CDR2 FQNEAQ (reference sequence). Trimming took 1 base from V and 10 from J; bases not matched to a gene: 12. The CDR3 runs 17 residues. The CDR3 spells CASSLGPPGQGSGKLFF. The CDR3 DNA follows: TGTGCCAGCAGCTTAGGCCCCCCGGGACAGGGGTCAGGAAAACTGTTTTTT.

The table lists this clone with a count of one. The chain recombines TRBV6-5 with TRBJ1-1; TRBD1 matches 9 bases. Germline-derived CDR1 and CDR2 are MNHEY and SVGAGI. J was trimmed by 6 bases and V by 5 bases; bases with no gene match: 10. The CDR3 has 15 residues. The CDR3 DNA follows: TGTGCCAGCAGTATCTCCGGGACAGGGCCACCTGAAGCTTTCTTT. Its protein product is CASSISGTGPPEAFF.

The gene calls are TRBV5-1 and TRBJ2-7, with D perhaps TRBD2 (6 bases). Germline assignment: CDR1 SGHRS and CDR2 YFSETQ. The germline V and J ends were trimmed by 5 bases and 6 bases, with 18 bases remaining between them. The CDR3 has 14 amino acids. CDR3 sequence reads: CASSPQEAGPEQYF. CDR3 sequence (DNA): TGCGCCAGCAGTCCGCAGGAGGCGGGGCCCGAGCAGTACTTC. Based on the CDR3 plus reference TRBV5-1 and TRBJ2-7, the full variable domain is KAGVTQTPRYLIKTRGQQVTLSCSPISGHRSVSWYQQTPGQGLQFLFEYFSETQRNKGNFPGRFSGRQFSNSRSEMNVSTLELGDSALYLCASSPQEAGPEQYFGPGTRLTVT.

The chain joins TRBV27 to TRBJ2-7; D possibly corresponds to TRBD1 (5 bases). Trimming stripped 6 bases from V and 2 bases from J, with 14 bases between. CDR1 is MNHEY, CDR2 SMNVEV, per germline (reference sequence). The CDR3 spans 14 residues. The CDR3 loop is CASRLDREPYEQYF. The CDR3 DNA sequence: TGTGCCAGCAGATTAGACAGAGAGCCCTACGAGCAGTACTTC.

V and J are TRBV9 and TRBJ1-1; a possible D gene is TRBD1 (6 bases). This CDR3 contains 14 residues. The V gene lost 4 bases and the J gene lost 2 bases, with 12 bases spanning the gap. Per the germline V gene, CDR1 is SGDLS and CDR2 is YYNGEE. The CDR3 DNA reads TGTGCCAGCAGCCGTGGACAGAGAAACACTGAAGCTTTCTTT. This codes for CASSRGQRNTEAFF. The full variable domain, completed using reference TRBV9 and TRBJ1-1, is DSGVTQTPKHLITATGQRVTLRCSPRSGDLSVYWYQQSLDQGLQFLIQYYNGEERAKGNILERFSAQQFPDLHSELNLSSLELGDSALYFCASSRGQRNTEAFFGQGTRLTVV.

The V and J genes are TRBV28 and TRBJ2-7, with D possibly matching TRBD2 (5 bases). Trimming removed 5 bases from V and 7 bases from J, with 21 bases in between. This CDR3 is built from 15 residues. The germline gives CDR1 MDHEN, CDR2 SYDVKM. CDR3 region: CASSLRGSAFKEQYF. Here the CDR3 DNA reads TGTGCCAGCAGTCTTCGAGGGTCCGCGTTTAAAGAGCAGTACTTC.

The chain uses TRBV7-2 and TRBJ2-5; D perhaps matches TRBD1 (5 bases). There are 15 residues in the CDR3. Germline CDR1 reads SGHTA; CDR2 reads FQGNSA. The ends were cut back, 6 bases at V and 4 bases at J, with 18 bases in the middle. CDR3 coding DNA: TGTGCCAGCAGTCTATCCTCAGGGTTTGGAGAGACCCAGTACTTC. This gives the protein CASSLSSGFGETQYF. Together with reference TRBV7-2 and TRBJ2-5, the CDR3 gives the full variable domain: GAGVSQSPSNKVTEKGKDVELRCDPISGHTALYWYRQSLGQGLEFLIYFQGNSAPDKSGLPSDRFSAERTGGSVSTLTIQRTQQEDSAVYLCASSLSSGFGETQYFGPGTRLLVL.

V is TRBV5-1 and J is TRBJ2-7, with 9 bases that match TRBD2. The germline V gene encodes CDR1 SGHRS and CDR2 YFSETQ. V trimming: 3 bases; J trimming: 4 bases; junction bases outside the gene matches: 11. CDR3 length: 16 amino acids. The CDR3 nucleotides read TGCGCCAGCAGCTCCCTGCAGCTAGCGGGAATGTACGAGCAGTACTTC. Protein sequence: CASSSLQLAGMYEQYF. The full variable domain, in which reference TRBV5-1 and TRBJ2-7 provide the parts outside the CDR3, is KAGVTQTPRYLIKTRGQQVTLSCSPISGHRSVSWYQQTPGQGLQFLFEYFSETQRNKGNFPGRFSGRQFSNSRSEMNVSTLELGDSALYLCASSSLQLAGMYEQYFGPGTRLTVT.

There are a few counts of this clone. The chain combines TRBV6-1 with TRBJ2-7; 10 bases agree with TRBD1. After removal of 9 bases from V and 2 bases from J, the junction contained 7 bases not matched to a gene. The CDR3 consists of 14 residues. Germline V gene lookup returns CDR1 MNHNS and CDR2 SASEGT. The CDR3: CASRGTGATYEQYF. CDR3 sequence (DNA): TGTGCCAGTCGGGGGACAGGGGCAACCTACGAGCAGTACTTC.

This clone was found a few times. V usage is TRBV12-5 and J usage is TRBJ2-7; D may be TRBD2 (6 bases). There are 15 residues in the CDR3. The ends were cut back, 5 bases at V and 0 bases at J, with 14 bases in the middle. The germline V gene has CDR1 LGHNT and CDR2 FRNRAP. CDR3 sequence: CASGGELAISYEQYF. In DNA form, the CDR3 reads TGTGCTAGTGGTGGCGAGCTAGCGATCTCCTACGAGCAGTACTTC.

This rearrangement joins TRBV5-1 to TRBJ2-5; D unresolved. The CDR3 is 15 amino acids. V shed 0 bases and J shed 5 bases, with 14 bases lying between them. CDR1 SGHRS and CDR2 YFSETQ come from the germline V gene. CDR3 DNA: TGCGCCAGCAGCTTGGCAAGTTCTACCGGGGAGACCCAGTACTTC. Translation: CASSLASSTGETQYF.

This clone was seen only once. The V and J genes are TRBV25-1 and TRBJ2-5; perhaps TRBD2 as D (6 bases). This CDR3 has 15 residues. The V gene's germline CDR1 is MGHDK and CDR2 SYGVNS. With 5 bases removed from V and 2 bases from J, the gap between germline ends came to 15 bases. In nucleotides, the CDR3 is TGTGCCAGCAGTCTACGTCTTGGGGGGCAAGAGACCCAGTACTTC. Translation gives CASSLRLGGQETQYF.

The chain combines TRBV5-5 with TRBJ1-4; 9 bases align to TRBD1. The trim removed 1 base at V and 8 bases at J, leaving 3 bases unmatched. Looked up from germline, CDR1 is SGHKS and CDR2 is YYEKEE (reference sequence). The CDR3 runs to 14 residues. The CDR3 protein is CASSLRQGGEKLFF. The CDR3 nucleotides read TGTGCCAGCAGCTTGAGACAGGGGGGCGAAAAACTGTTTTTT. The whole variable domain, remainder taken from reference TRBV5-5 and TRBJ1-4, is DAGVTQSPTHLIKTRGQQVTLRCSPISGHKSVSWYQQVLGQGPQFIFQYYEKEERGRGNFPDRFSARQFPNYSSELNVNALLLGDSALYLCASSLRQGGEKLFFGSGTQLSVL.

The chain links TRBV5-4 to TRBJ2-3; 10 bases match TRBD2. Losses at the gene ends were 9 bases for V and 0 bases for J; bases not matched to a gene: 7. Germline values: CDR1 SGHNT, CDR2 YYREEE (reference sequence). The CDR3 extends over 15 amino acids. Written as DNA, the CDR3 is TGTGCCATCCCCGGGACTAGCGTTAGCACAGATACGCAGTATTTT. Translation gives CAIPGTSVSTDTQYF.

The chain uses TRBV10-2 and TRBJ2-5; 7 positions agree with TRBD2. Per the germline V gene, CDR1 is WSHSY and CDR2 is SAAADI. Germline trimming cut 6 bases from V and 6 bases from J; bases unmatched to any gene: 10. There are 14 residues in the CDR3. CDR3 DNA: TGCGCCAGCAGGTTGGGGGGAGGGCAACAGACCCAGTACTTC. This gives the protein CASRLGGGQQTQYF.

This clone has a single count. The chain is built from TRBV5-4 and TRBJ2-1, with TRBD1 identical over 8 bases. The V and J ends lost 8 bases and 9 bases, in that order; junction bases with no gene match: 10. CDR3 length: 13 residues. Per germline, CDR1 SGHNT and CDR2 YYREEE (reference sequence). CDR3 protein: CASNRGQGGEQFF. Here the CDR3 DNA reads TGTGCCAGTAATAGAGGACAGGGAGGTGAGCAGTTCTTC.

This chain uses TRBV29-1 with TRBJ1-4; TRBD1 aligns across 9 bases. From germline, CDR1 is SQVTM and CDR2 ANQGSEA. There are 12 residues in the CDR3. The V gene end was trimmed by 4 bases and the J gene end by 12 bases; junction bases not matched to a gene: 6. The DNA of the CDR3 is TGCAGCGTTGGGGGGGACAGGGAGCAACTGTTTTTT. Encoded protein: CSVGGDREQLFF.

The chain couples TRBV10-1 to TRBJ2-7, with 9 bases lining up with TRBD1. This CDR3 is 13 amino acids long. V shed 5 bases and J 10 bases; nucleotides not matched to a gene: 9. Germline values: CDR1 WNHNN, CDR2 SYGVQD (reference sequence). CDR3 sequence: CASSPGQGGGQYF. The CDR3 nucleotides read TGCGCCAGCAGTCCGGGACAGGGAGGTGGCCAGTACTTC.